This TCR beta chain was captured by sequencing in a study of molecular identifiers for immune sequencing clone quantification. Study context: Across replicate runs, RNA obtained from about 20,000 or 100,000 naive CD8 cells was divided into five, with four undergoing sequencing.

V lost 4 bases and J lost 5; bases outside the gene matches: 12. Germline V gives CDR1 MGHRA, CDR2 YSYEKL. The CDR3 has 17 amino acids. Findings and limits, study-wide: Over 99% of effector molecules, but under 1% in naive cells, were held by clones with more than 20 RNA copies.

Worth noting for this clonotype: Its antigen is undetermined.

As CD8+CD4-CCR7+CD45RA+ cells, naive CD8 T cells were sorted. Generation of bulk TCR libraries relied on previously described methods and listed TCR primers. TCRdb reprocessed the PCR reads via MiXCR and lists one record per CDR3 protein. Among around 480,000 distinct CDR3 sequences listed, about a fifth were seen once. The clonotype originates from a human donor in good health. Some libraries in this study had Jurkat cell RNA spiked in. This chain connects TRBV4-1 to TRBJ2-1, with 9 bases matching TRBD1. Sequencing used naive CD8+ T cells from blood, with Jurkat cell RNA spiked in. The subset was: FACS-sorted CD8+CD4-CCR7+CD45RA+ naive T cells. This chain's CDR3 is CASSLNRGTGCNNEQFF. CDR3 DNA: TGCGCCAGCAGCCTTAATCGCGGGACAGGGTGTAACAATGAGCAGTTCTTC.